This TCR beta chain was found in a study of beta chain features in type 1 diabetes. Sorting gave populations that all exceeded 98% purity. The germline gives CDR1 SGDLS, CDR2 YYNGEE. The CDR3 length is 15 residues. After removal of 4 bases from V and 1 base from J, the junction contained 4 bases not matched to a gene. cDNA synthesis used the whole RNA isolate, giving expressed TCRB sequences. Sequencing used immunoSEQ multiplex PCR; TCRdb keeps in-frame clones, though not all of them. The sample lists fewer than 550,000 clones, around 10% seen once, with around 0.05% in the top ten. The sample was naive CD4+ T cells from blood. This chain uses TRBV9 with TRBJ2-2, with TRBD1 matching 7 bases. The receptor's source is a woman between 18 and 29 years old in good health. CDR3 in DNA: TGTGCCAGCAGCCCGCGACAGGGGAACACCGGGGAGCTGTTTTTT. This sequence encodes CASSPRQGNTGELFF.